This T cell receptor beta chain emerged from a study of graft-versus-host responses after intestinal transplantation. CDR1 LNHDA and CDR2 SQIVND come from the germline V gene (reference sequence). V was pared by 7 bases and J by 5 bases, with 20 bases between. The CDR3 loop spans 16 amino acids. Profiled with immunoSEQ multiplex PCR; TCRdb holds only in-frame clones, not every one. This sample yields 85,000 to 100,000 clones, of which about 90% are seen a single time; approximately 0.069% belongs to the top ten. With respect to this clone: The antigen is undetermined.

The sequence was collected from a human donor who was the organ donor for an intestinal transplant. The chain carries TRBV19 and TRBJ2-2; D ambiguous. The sequences come from unstimulated CD8+ T cells sorted from spleen or lymph node cells, collected before transplant. The CDR3 bases are TGTGCCAGTACCAGATCGGTCGCGGTAGAGACCGGGGAGCTGTTTTTT. Translating gives CASTRSVAVETGELFF.